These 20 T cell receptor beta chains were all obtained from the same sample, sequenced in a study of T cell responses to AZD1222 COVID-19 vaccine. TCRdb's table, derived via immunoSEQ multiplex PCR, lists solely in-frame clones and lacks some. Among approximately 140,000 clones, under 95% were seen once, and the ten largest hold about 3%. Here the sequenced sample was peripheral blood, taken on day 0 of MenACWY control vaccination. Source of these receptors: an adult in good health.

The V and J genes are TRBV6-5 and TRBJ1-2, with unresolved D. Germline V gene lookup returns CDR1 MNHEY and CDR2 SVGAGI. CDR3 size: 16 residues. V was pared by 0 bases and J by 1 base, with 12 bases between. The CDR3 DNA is TGTGCCAGCAGTTACTCGACCTTTCGGCTTAACTATGGCTACACCTTC. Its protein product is CASSYSTFRLNYGYTF.

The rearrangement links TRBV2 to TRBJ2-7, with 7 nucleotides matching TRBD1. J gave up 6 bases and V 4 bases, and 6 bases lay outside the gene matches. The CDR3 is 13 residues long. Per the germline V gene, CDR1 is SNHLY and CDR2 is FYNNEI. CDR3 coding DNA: TGTGCCAGCAGTGGACAGGGAGTGGGCGAGCAGTACTTC. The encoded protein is CASSGQGVGEQYF.

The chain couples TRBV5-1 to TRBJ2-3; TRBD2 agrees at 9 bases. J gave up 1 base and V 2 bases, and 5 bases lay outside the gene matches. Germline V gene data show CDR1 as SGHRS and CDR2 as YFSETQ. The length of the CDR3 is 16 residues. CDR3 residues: CASSLGSGGGTDTQYF. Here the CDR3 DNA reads TGCGCCAGCAGCTTAGGTAGCGGGGGTGGCACAGATACGCAGTATTTT.

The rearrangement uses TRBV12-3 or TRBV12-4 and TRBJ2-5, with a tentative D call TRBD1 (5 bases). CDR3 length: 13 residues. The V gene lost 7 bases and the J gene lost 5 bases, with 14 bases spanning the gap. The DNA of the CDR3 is TGTGCCAGCAAGCTTCGACGACAGGAGACCCAGTACTTC. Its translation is CASKLRRQETQYF.

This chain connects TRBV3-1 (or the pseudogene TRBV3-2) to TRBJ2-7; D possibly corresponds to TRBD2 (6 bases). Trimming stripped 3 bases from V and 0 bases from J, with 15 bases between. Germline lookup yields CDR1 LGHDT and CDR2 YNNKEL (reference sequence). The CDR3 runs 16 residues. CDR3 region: CASSHRRDSSSYEQYF. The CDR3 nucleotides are TGTGCCAGCAGCCACCGACGGGACTCCAGCTCCTACGAGCAGTACTTC.

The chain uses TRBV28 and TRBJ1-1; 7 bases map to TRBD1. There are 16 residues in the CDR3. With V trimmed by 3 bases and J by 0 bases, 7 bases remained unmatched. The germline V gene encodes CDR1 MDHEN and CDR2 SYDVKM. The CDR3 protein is CASSFPQGGLNTEAFF. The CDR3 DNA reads TGTGCCAGCAGTTTTCCTCAGGGGGGCCTGAACACTGAAGCTTTCTTT. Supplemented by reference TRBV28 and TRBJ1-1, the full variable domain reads DVKVTQSSRYLVKRTGEKVFLECVQDMDHENMFWYRQDPGLGLRLIYFSYDVKMKEKGDIPEGYSVSREKKERFSLILESASTNQTSMYLCASSFPQGGLNTEAFFGQGTRLTVV.

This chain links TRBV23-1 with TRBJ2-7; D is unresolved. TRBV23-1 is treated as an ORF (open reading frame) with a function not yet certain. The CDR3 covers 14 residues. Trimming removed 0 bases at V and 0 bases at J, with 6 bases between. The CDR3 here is CASSQSASSYEQYF. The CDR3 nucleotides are TGCGCCAGCAGTCAATCAGCCAGCTCCTACGAGCAGTACTTC.

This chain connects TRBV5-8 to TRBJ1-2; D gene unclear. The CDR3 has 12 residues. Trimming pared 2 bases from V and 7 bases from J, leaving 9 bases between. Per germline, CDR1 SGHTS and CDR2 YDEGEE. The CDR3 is CASSFPLGGYTF. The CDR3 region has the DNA TGTGCCAGCAGCTTCCCACTTGGTGGCTACACCTTC. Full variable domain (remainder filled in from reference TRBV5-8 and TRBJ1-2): EAGVTQSPTHLIKTRGQQATLRCSPISGHTSVYWYQQALGLGLQFLLWYDEGEERNRGNFPPRFSGRQFPNYSSELNVNALELEDSALYLCASSFPLGGYTFGSGTRLTVV.

The CDR3 coding sequence is TGTGCCAGCAGACTCACAGGGGCGTGGAGGGAGACCCAGTACTTC. Its translation is CASRLTGAWRETQYF. The V call is TRBV7-2, the J call TRBJ2-5; TRBD1 agrees at 7 bases. CDR3 length equals 15 residues. Per the germline V gene, CDR1 is SGHTA and CDR2 is FQGNSA. V gave up 6 bases and J gave up 5 bases; unmatched junction bases: 12.

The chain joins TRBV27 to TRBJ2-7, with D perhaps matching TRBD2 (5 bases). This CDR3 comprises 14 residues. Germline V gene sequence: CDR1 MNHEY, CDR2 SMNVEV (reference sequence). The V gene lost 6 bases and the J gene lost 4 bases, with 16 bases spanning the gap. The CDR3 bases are TGTGCCAGCAGCAAAGCGTCTAGCCAGTACGAGCAGTACTTC. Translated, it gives CASSKASSQYEQYF.

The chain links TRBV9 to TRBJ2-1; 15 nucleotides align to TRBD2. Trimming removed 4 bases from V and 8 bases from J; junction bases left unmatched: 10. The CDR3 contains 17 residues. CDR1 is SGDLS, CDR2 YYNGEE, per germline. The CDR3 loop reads CASSPGLAGGPFHEQFF. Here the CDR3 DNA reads TGTGCCAGCAGCCCCGGACTAGCGGGAGGGCCATTCCATGAGCAGTTCTTC.

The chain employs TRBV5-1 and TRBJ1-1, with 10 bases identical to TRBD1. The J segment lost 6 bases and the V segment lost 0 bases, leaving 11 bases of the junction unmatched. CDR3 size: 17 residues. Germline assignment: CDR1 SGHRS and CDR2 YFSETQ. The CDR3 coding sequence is TGCGCCAGCAGCTTGGGACCACGGACAGGGGGGGTGTCTGAAGCTTTCTTT. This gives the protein CASSLGPRTGGVSEAFF.

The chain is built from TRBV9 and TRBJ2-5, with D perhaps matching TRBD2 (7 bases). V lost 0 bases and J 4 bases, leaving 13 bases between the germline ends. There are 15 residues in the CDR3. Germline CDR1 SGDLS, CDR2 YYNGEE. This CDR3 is CASSVGGGAGETQYF. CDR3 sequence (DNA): TGTGCCAGCAGCGTAGGAGGGGGGGCTGGAGAGACCCAGTACTTC.

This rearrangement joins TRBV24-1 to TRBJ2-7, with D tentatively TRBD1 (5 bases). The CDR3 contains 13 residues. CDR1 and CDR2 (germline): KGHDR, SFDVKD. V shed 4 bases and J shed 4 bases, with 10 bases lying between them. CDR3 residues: CATSETGLYEQYF. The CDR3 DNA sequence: TGTGCCACCAGTGAAACAGGCCTATACGAGCAGTACTTC.

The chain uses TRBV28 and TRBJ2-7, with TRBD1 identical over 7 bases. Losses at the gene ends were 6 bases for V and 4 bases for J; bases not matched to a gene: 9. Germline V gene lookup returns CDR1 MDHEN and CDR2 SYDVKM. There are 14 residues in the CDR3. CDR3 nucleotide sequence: TGTGCCAGCAGCCCCTTTAGGGACAGATACGAGCAGTACTTC. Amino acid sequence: CASSPFRDRYEQYF.

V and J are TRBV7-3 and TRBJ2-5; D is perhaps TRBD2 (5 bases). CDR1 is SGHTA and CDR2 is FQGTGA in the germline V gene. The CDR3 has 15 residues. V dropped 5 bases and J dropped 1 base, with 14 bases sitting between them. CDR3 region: CASSDHGGSQETQYF. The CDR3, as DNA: TGTGCCAGCAGCGATCACGGAGGCTCCCAAGAGACCCAGTACTTC.

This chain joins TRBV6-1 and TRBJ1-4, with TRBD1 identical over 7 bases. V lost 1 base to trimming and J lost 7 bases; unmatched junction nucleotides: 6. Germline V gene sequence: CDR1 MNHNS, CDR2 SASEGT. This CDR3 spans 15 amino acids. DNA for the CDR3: TGTGCCAGCAGTGAAGGATCCAGGGGGAGTGAAAAACTGTTTTTT. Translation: CASSEGSRGSEKLFF.

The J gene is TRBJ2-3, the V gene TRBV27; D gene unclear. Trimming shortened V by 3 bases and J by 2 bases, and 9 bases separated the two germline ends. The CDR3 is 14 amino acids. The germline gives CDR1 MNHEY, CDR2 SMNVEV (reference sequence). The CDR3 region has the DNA TGTGCCAGCAGTTTTCGGCTTAACACAGATACGCAGTATTTT. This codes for CASSFRLNTDTQYF.

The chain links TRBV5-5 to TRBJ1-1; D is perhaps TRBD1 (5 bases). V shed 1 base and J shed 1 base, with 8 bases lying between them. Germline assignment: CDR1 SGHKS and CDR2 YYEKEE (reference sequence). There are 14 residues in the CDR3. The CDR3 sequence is CASSLQGGNTEAFF. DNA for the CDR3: TGTGCCAGCAGCTTGCAGGGCGGGAACACTGAAGCTTTCTTT.

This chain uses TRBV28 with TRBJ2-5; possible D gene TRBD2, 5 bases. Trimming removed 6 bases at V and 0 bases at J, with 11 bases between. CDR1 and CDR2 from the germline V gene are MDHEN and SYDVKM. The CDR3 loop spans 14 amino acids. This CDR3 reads CASSYRGYQETQYF. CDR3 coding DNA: TGTGCCAGCAGCTACCGAGGGTACCAAGAGACCCAGTACTTC.